This TCR beta chain was sequenced in a study of blood T cells in healthy people across ages. Study at large: Through template switching, about one barcoded beta molecule was captured per two T cells, as measured in model experiments.

This clonotype was observed a few times. What it recognizes is unknown. The V segment lost 6 bases and the J segment 3 bases; nucleotides outside the gene matches: 7. CDR1 and CDR2 (germline): SQVTM, ANQGSEA. The CDR3 loop spans 13 amino acids. Whole-study results and caveats: Because sorting was not performed, PBMCs prevented conclusive naive versus antigen-experienced comparison.

The second PCR ran about 6 to 11 cycles with a sample-barcoded 5' primer and J-beta primers. MiXCR, run by TCRdb on the 5' RACE reads, gives a single entry per CDR3 protein. The profile covers just under 750,000 distinct CDR3 sequences, with approximately 22% appearing a single time and around 21% taken by the ten largest. The chain links TRBV29-1 to TRBJ1-1; 7 bases agree with TRBD1. Sequencing was carried out using blood. The TCR originated in a man in his 70s in good health. The CDR3 bases are TGCAGCGTGGACAGGAGGTCGGACACTGAAGCTTTCTTT. This translates into CSVDRRSDTEAFF.